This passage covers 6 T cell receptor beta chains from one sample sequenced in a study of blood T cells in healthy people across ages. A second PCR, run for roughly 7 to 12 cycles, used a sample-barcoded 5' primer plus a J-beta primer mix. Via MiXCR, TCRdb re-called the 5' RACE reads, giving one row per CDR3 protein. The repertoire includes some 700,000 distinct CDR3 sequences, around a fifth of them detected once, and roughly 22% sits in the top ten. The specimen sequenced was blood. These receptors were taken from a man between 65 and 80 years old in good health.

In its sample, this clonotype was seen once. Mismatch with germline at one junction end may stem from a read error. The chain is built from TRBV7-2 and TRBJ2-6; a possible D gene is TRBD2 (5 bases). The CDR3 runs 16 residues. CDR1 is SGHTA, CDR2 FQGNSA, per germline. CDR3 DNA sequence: TGTGCCAGCGGCTTAGTGCCTAGCTCAGGGGCCAACGTCCTGACTTTC. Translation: CASGLVPSSGANVLTF.

The CDR3 loop reads CSAILFGYEQYF. The CDR3 DNA reads as TGCAGTGCTATCCTCTTCGGGTACGAGCAGTACTTC. The rearrangement links TRBV20-1 to TRBJ2-5; D gene unclear. Near its end, the DNA agrees better with TRBJ2-7, so the J call may be wrong. CDR1 DFQATT and CDR2 SNEGSKA come from the germline V gene (reference sequence). CDR3 length: 12 amino acids.

In DNA form, the CDR3 reads TGTGCCAGCTCACCACAATCGATGGGACAGGGGACGGGCTACACCTTC. Translating it yields CASSPQSMGQGTGYTF. The gene calls are TRBV18 and TRBJ1-2; TRBD1 matches at 10 bases. The trim removed 1 base at V and 8 bases at J, leaving 10 bases unmatched. CDR1 KGHSH and CDR2 LQKENI come from the germline V gene. The CDR3 contains 16 residues.

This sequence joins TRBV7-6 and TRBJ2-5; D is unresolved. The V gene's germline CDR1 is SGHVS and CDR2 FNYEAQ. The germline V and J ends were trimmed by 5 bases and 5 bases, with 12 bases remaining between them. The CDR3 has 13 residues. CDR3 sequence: CASSRDQRETQYF. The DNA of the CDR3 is TGTGCCAGCAGCCGAGACCAGAGGGAGACCCAGTACTTC.

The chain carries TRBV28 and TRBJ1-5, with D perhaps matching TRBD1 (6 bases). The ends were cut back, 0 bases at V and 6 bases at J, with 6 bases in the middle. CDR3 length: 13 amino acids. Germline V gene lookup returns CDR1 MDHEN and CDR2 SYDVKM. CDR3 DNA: TGTGCCAGCAGTTTATGGGGGGCTCAGCCCCAGCATTTT. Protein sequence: CASSLWGAQPQHF.

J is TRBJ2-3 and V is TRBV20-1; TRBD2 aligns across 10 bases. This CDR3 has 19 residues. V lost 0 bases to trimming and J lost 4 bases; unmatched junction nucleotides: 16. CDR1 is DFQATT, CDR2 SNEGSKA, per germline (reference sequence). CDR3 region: CSARDELAGLKREADTQYF. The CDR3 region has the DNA TGCAGTGCTAGAGATGAACTAGCGGGACTGAAGCGTGAGGCAGATACGCAGTATTTT.